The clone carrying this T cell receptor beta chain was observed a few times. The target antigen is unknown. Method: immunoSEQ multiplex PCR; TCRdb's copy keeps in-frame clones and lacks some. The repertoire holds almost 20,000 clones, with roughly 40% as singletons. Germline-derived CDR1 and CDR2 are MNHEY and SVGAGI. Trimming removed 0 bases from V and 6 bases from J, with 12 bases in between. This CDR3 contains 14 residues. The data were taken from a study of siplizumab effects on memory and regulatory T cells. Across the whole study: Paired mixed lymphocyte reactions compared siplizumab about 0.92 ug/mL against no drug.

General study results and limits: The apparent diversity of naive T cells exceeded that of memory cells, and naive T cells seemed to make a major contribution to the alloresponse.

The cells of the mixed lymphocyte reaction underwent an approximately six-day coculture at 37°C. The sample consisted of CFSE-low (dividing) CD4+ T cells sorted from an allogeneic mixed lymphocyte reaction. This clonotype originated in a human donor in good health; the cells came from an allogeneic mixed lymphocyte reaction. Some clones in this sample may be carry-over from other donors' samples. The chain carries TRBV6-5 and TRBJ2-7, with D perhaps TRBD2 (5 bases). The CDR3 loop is CASSYSMVSGEQYF. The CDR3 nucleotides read TGTGCCAGCAGTTACTCGATGGTGAGCGGCGAGCAGTACTTC.